This T cell receptor beta chain was observed in a study of T-cell reconstitution after alpha-beta-depleted transplantation in children. Unique molecular identifiers were incorporated during preparation of the TCRbeta library. TCRdb re-called the PCR reads with MiXCR, one entry per CDR3 protein. The table has about 980,000 distinct CDR3 sequences, about 29% seen once. Study outcomes and limitations: Several hundred expanded graft clones reportedly supplied alpha-beta T cells about two months after transplant. Surviving recipient cells, namely T cells and thymic progenitors, were the source of high day-60 TCRbeta diversity in some patients. At one year after transplant, newly produced T cells mostly accounted for T-cell counts and diversity.

Turning to this clonotype: The antigen is unknown.

The sequencing used PBMCs, mostly from graft donor cells, collected 360 days after TCRalphabeta/CD19-depleted stem cell transplant. The TCR was taken from a boy under two years old who had a stem cell transplant for SCID, so the T cells may come from the graft donor.

The CDR3 region has the DNA TGTGCCAGCACCCCCGATTGGACCGGGGAGCTGTTTTTT. This gives the protein CASTPDWTGELFF. The gene calls are TRBV12-3 or TRBV12-4 and TRBJ2-2; D is uncertain. There are 13 residues in the CDR3. Trimming removed 7 bases at V and 5 bases at J, with 11 bases between.